One and the same sample provided the 2 T cell receptor beta chains below, sequenced in a study of human T cells and chemical hapten exposure. As for time point: patch test 1, 2 weeks after DPC sensitization. As to treatment: therapeutic diphenylcyclopropenone sensitization with weekly scalp DPC. From the RACE reads, TCRdb called clonotypes with MiXCR, one entry per CDR3 protein. This table has more than 80,000 distinct CDR3 sequences, about 7.5% appearing once. The sample here was whole blood, taken in connection with sensitization to the hapten diphenylcyclopropenone (DPC). Receptor source: a woman in her 30s with alopecia areata. Some clones in this sample may be carry-over from other donors' samples.

Comment on this clonotype: The junction departs from the called germline gene at one end, perhaps through a read error. The V call is TRBV27, the J call TRBJ1-6, with 9 bases identical to TRBD1. The CDR3 extends over 15 amino acids. Germline lookup yields CDR1 MNHEY and CDR2 SMNVEV (reference sequence). The CDR3 DNA reads as TGTGCCAGCAGTTTACTGGTACAGGGGGCTTCACCCCTCAACTTT. Translated, it gives CASSLLVQGASPLNF.

The rearrangement links TRBV11-2 to TRBJ2-7, with D perhaps matching TRBD2 (6 bases). V was shortened by 5 bases and J by 7 bases, with 21 bases between the two germline ends. Germline CDR1 is SGHAT and CDR2 is FQNNGV. CDR3 length equals 15 residues. The CDR3 here is CASSPPVEGRLEQYF. The CDR3 DNA reads as TGTGCCAGCAGCCCCCCGGTGGAGGGTCGGCTAGAGCAGTACTTC.